The 15 T cell receptor beta chains below come from one sample, sequenced in a study. TCRdb passed the 5' RACE reads through MiXCR, listing each CDR3 protein once. Here the sample spans over 55,000 distinct CDR3 sequences, about 28% being singletons. Sequenced sample: tumor-infiltrating memory CD4+ T cells sorted from the breast tumor. Subset: memory CD4+ T cells, CD4+CD45RO+CD25-. The source is a female donor with breast cancer.

The rearrangement links TRBV4-1 to TRBJ2-6, with D tentatively TRBD2 (6 bases). V gave up 3 bases and J gave up 2 bases, with 17 bases separating them. Germline CDR1 and CDR2: MGHRA and YSYEKL. This CDR3 has 18 amino acids. This chain's CDR3 is CASSQGRGGTTGANVLTF. DNA for the CDR3: TGCGCCAGCAGCCAGGGCCGGGGCGGGACCACTGGGGCCAACGTCCTGACTTTC.

This clonotype was seen more than once but under ten times. The chain couples TRBV6-5 to TRBJ1-3, with D hard to call. CDR1 is MNHEY, CDR2 SVGAGI, per germline. The CDR3 is 13 amino acids. V lost 6 bases and J lost 4, with 10 bases in between. The CDR3 here is CASRDLGGNTIYF. DNA of the CDR3: TGTGCCAGCAGAGACCTGGGGGGAAACACCATATATTTT.

The chain's CDR3 is CASSVMGVAGVNEQFF. The CDR3 DNA reads TGTGCCAGCAGCGTAATGGGCGTAGCGGGAGTGAATGAGCAGTTCTTC. The J gene is TRBJ2-1, the V gene TRBV9; 9 positions match TRBD2. Germline-derived CDR1 and CDR2 are SGDLS and YYNGEE. V shed 1 base, J shed 7 bases, and the junction held 9 bases outside the gene matches. The CDR3 contains 16 residues.

This chain uses TRBV27 with TRBJ1-2; D gene uncertain. The V end lost 6 bases, the J end lost 0 bases, and 23 bases lay between the germline ends. This CDR3 is 18 amino acids long. CDR1 and CDR2 from the germline V gene are MNHEY and SMNVEV (reference sequence). DNA for the CDR3: TGTGCCAGCAGCCGATCCCTCGCCCCACTCCTAGCTAACTATGGCTACACCTTC. Protein sequence: CASSRSLAPLLANYGYTF.

As concerns this clonotype: A much larger clonotype is one base distant, so this may be a read error. The chain uses TRBV5-1 and TRBJ1-1; D gene unclear. Germline loops: CDR1 SGHRS, CDR2 YFSETQ. The CDR3 contains 13 residues. The CDR3 protein is CASSLNLNTEACF. In DNA form, the CDR3 reads TGCGCCAGCAGCTTGAACCTGAACACTGAAGCTTGCTTT.

This clonotype came up a few times. The chain employs TRBV7-2 and TRBJ2-5; D uncertain. CDR1 SGHTA and CDR2 FQGNSA come from the germline V gene. The CDR3 has 15 amino acids. V was trimmed by 2 bases and J by 3 bases, leaving 13 bases between them. DNA for the CDR3: TGTGCCAGCAGCTTACTAAATACACCTAAAGAGACCCAGTACTTC. This codes for CASSLLNTPKETQYF. The variable domain in full, completed from reference TRBV7-2 and TRBJ2-5, reads GAGVSQSPSNKVTEKGKDVELRCDPISGHTALYWYRQSLGQGLEFLIYFQGNSAPDKSGLPSDRFSAERTGGSVSTLTIQRTQQEDSAVYLCASSLLNTPKETQYFGPGTRLLVL.

This chain connects TRBV9 to TRBJ2-5; 8 positions match TRBD1. In germline, CDR1 is SGDLS, CDR2 YYNGEE. This CDR3 region has 14 residues. V lost 0 bases, J lost 5 bases, and 3 bases stayed unmatched. The CDR3 DNA follows: TGTGCCAGCAGCGTAGGACAGGGGAGGGAGACCCAGTACTTC. Its translation is CASSVGQGRETQYF.

The V call is TRBV3-1, the J call TRBJ1-4; possible D gene TRBD1, 5 bases. The CDR3 contains 13 residues. Trimming pared 8 bases from V and 0 bases from J, leaving 7 bases between. In germline, CDR1 is LGHDT, CDR2 YNNKEL (reference sequence). The CDR3 DNA is TGTGCCAGCGGGGGGGCAACTAATGAAAAACTGTTTTTT. Translation gives CASGGATNEKLFF.

This clonotype was picked up a small number of times. The rearrangement links TRBV6-5 to TRBJ1-1; D unresolved. V dropped 3 bases and J dropped 5 bases, with 10 bases sitting between them. The CDR3 has 13 amino acids. Germline CDR1 reads MNHEY; CDR2 reads SVGAGI. The CDR3, as DNA: TGTGCCAGCAGTTATTCGACGGGGACTGAAGCTTTCTTT. It specifies CASSYSTGTEAFF.

This clonotype was counted only a few times. The J gene is TRBJ2-1, the V gene TRBV12-3 or TRBV12-4; tentatively, D is TRBD2 (6 bases). The CDR3 totals 12 residues. Trimming left V 5 bases short and J 9 bases short, with 11 bases between. The DNA for the CDR3 is TGTGCCAGCAGTCAACGGGAGAGTGAGCAGTTCTTC. Amino acid sequence: CASSQRESEQFF.

The gene calls are TRBV2 and TRBJ1-5, with D possibly matching TRBD1 (6 bases). The CDR3 runs to 15 residues. V was trimmed by 5 bases and J by 6 bases, leaving 17 bases between them. The germline V gene has CDR1 SNHLY and CDR2 FYNNEI. In DNA, the CDR3 is TGTGCCAGCAGTCCTACAAGACAGGCGGGTCAGCCCCAGCATTTT. Translated, it gives CASSPTRQAGQPQHF.

This sequence joins TRBV24-1 and TRBJ2-1; no firm D call. The CDR3 is 15 amino acids. CDR1 KGHDR and CDR2 SFDVKD come from the germline V gene. V was cut by 11 bases and J by 8 bases, with 24 bases left in between. The CDR3: CASITRGPRLDEQFF. The CDR3 nucleotides read TGTGCCAGTATTACGCGCGGTCCAAGGCTAGATGAGCAGTTCTTC.

The chain combines TRBV5-1 with TRBJ1-4; D is unresolved. This CDR3 has 15 amino acids. Per the germline V gene, CDR1 is SGHRS and CDR2 is YFSETQ. Deletions cut 7 bases from V and 7 bases from J, with 20 bases between. CDR3 loop: CASGSAPGTGEKLFF. The CDR3 DNA sequence: TGCGCCAGCGGATCGGCCCCGGGCACCGGTGAAAAACTGTTTTTT.

CDR3 bases: TGTGCCAGCAGTGAAACTCGCGGCTCCTACAATGAGCAGTTCTTC. The encoded protein is CASSETRGSYNEQFF. J is TRBJ2-1 and V is TRBV2; D is undetermined. The CDR3 has 15 amino acids. Germline CDR1 and CDR2: SNHLY and FYNNEI. V lost 2 bases and J 0 bases, leaving 8 bases between the germline ends.

The table lists this clonotype with a few counts. The genes are TRBV5-1 and TRBJ2-3; TRBD1 aligns across 11 bases. Germline V lookup: CDR1 SGHRS, CDR2 YFSETQ. V lost 4 bases and J lost 5; bases outside the gene matches: 12. This CDR3 has 17 residues. CDR3 DNA sequence: TGCGCCAGCAGCATAGGACAGGGGGCCTTTCGGGGAGATACGCAGTATTTT. This encodes CASSIGQGAFRGDTQYF.